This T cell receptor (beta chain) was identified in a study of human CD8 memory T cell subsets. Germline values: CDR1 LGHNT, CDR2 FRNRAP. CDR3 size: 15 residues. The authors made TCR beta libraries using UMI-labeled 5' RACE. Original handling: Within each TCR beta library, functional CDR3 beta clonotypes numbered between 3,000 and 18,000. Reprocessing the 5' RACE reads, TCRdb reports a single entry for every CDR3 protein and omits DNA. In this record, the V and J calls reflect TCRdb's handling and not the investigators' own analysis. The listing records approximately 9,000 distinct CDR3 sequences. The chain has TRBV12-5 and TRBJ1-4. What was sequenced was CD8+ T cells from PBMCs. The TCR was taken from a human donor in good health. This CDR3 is CASGPGGGPNEKLFF.